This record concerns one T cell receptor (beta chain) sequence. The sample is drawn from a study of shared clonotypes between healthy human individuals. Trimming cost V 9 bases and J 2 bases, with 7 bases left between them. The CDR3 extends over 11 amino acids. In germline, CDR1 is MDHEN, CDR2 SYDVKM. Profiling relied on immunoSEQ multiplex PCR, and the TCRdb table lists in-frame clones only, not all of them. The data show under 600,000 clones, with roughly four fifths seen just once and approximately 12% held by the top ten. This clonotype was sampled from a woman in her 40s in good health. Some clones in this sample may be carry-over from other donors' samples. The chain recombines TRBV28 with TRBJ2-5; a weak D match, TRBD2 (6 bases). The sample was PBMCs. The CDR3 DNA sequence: TGTGCCAGTGGGACTCAAGAGACCCAGTACTTC. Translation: CASGTQETQYF.